This note documents a single TCR beta chain sequence. The antigen is not known. This entry comes from a study of cytomegalovirus exposure and HLA in healthy donors. Study observations and caveats: Most TCRs appeared rarely, but some public TCRs recurred in many donors. In a later analysis, CMV-associated beta chains were mostly HLA-associated, it appeared. CMV serostatus was the sole immune exposure information available.

The ends were cut back, 1 base at V and 8 bases at J, with 17 bases in the middle. The CDR3 is made up of 15 amino acids. The germline gives CDR1 KGHSY, CDR2 FQNENV. There was no recording of CMV serostatus for this donor. Use of 60 Vbeta and 13 Jbeta primers characterized the PCR. Profiling relied on immunoSEQ multiplex PCR, and the TCRdb table lists in-frame clones only, not all of them. The data hold about 130,000 clones, with around 80% observed a single time. The chain uses TRBV16 and TRBJ1-2; D uncertain. Sequences were obtained from PBMCs. The TCR comes from a man aged 25-45 years in good health. The CDR3 protein is CASSQYREEVRGYTF. The CDR3 region has the DNA TGTGCCAGCAGCCAATATCGGGAGGAGGTCAGGGGCTACACCTTC.